This T cell receptor beta chain was recorded in a study of blood T cell repertoires in COVID-19. Study-wide background: Spain, Italy and the United States supplied samples that represented acute and convalescent COVID-19. Sources were T cells, B-cell-depleted T cells, or PBMCs; the material itself was cDNA or gDNA.

Repertoires were generated with immunoSEQ multiplex PCR, while TCRdb's copy carries only in-frame clones and drops some. The sample has about 310,000 clones, nearly 90% seen once. V gave up 10 bases and J gave up 4 bases; unmatched junction bases: 6. CDR1 is SNHLY and CDR2 is FYNNEI in the germline V gene. This CDR3 contains 13 residues. The V gene is TRBV2, the J gene TRBJ2-7; the match to TRBD1 covers 11 bases. Sequenced sample: PBMCs or T cells enriched from blood (not recorded which). This receptor was taken from a young woman with acute COVID-19. The CDR3 coding sequence is TGTGCCACCTCCGGGACAGGGGGTTACGAGCAGTACTTC. Translation: CATSGTGGYEQYF.